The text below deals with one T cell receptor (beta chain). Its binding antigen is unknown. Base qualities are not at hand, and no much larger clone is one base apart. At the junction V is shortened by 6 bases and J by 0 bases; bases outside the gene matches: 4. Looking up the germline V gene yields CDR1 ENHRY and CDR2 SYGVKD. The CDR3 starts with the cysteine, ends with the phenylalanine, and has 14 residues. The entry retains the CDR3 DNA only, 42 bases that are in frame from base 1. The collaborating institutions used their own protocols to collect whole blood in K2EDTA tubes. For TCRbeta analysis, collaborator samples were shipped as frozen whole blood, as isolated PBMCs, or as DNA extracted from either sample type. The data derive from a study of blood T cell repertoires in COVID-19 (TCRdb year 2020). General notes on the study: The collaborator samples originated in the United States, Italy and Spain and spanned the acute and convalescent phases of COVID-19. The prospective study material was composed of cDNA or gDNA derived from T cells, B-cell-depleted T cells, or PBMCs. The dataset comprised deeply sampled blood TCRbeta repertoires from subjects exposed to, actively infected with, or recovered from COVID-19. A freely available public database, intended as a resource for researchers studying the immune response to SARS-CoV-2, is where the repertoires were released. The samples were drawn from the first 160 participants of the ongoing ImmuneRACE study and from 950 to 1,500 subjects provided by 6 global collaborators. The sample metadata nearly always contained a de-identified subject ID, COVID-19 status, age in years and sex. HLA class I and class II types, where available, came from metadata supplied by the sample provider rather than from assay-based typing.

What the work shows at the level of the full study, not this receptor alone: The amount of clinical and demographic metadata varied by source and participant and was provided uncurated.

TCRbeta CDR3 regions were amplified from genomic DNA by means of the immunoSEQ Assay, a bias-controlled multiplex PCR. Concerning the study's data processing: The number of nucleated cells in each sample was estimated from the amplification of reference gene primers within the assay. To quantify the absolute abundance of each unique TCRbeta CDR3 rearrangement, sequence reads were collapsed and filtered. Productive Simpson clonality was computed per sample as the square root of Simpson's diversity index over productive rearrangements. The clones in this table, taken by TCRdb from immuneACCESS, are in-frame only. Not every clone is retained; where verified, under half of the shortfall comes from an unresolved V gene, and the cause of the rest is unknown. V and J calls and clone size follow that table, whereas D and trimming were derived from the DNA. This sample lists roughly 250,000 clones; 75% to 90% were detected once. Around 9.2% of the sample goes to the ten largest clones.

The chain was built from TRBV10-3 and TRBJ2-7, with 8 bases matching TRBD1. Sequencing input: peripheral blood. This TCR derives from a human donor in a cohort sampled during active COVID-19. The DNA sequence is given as TGTGCCATCAGGGGACAGGCGAGCTCCTACGAGCAGTACTTC. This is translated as CAIRGQASSYEQYF.